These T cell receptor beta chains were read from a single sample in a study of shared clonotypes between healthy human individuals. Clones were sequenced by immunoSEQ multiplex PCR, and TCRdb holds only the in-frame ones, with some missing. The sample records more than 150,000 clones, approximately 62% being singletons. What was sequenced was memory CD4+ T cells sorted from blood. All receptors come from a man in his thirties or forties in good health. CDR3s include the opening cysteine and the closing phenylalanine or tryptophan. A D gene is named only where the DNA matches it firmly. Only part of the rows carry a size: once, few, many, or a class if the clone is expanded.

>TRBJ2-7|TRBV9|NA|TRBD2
CASSRAGGDYEQYF
TGTGCCAGCAGCAGAGCGGGAGGCGACTACGAGCAGTACTTC
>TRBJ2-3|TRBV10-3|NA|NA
CAISGSSVDTQYF
TGTGCCATCAGTGGGTCTAGCGTTGATACGCAGTATTTT
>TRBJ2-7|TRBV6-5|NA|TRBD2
CASSVSGSSYEQYF
TGTGCCAGCAGTGTAAGCGGGAGCTCCTACGAGCAGTACTTC
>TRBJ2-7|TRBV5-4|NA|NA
CASSLGRAGYEQYF
TGTGCCAGCAGCTTGGGGCGTGCTGGGTACGAGCAGTACTTC
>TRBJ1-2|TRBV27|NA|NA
CASSFLGTNYGYTF
TGTGCCAGCAGTTTTCTGGGCACTAACTATGGCTACACCTTC
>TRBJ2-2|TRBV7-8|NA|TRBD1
CASSLVRGPGTGELFF
TGTGCCAGCAGCTTAGTCAGGGGGCCGGGCACCGGGGAGCTGTTTTTT
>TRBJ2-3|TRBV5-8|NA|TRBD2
CASSLLASRDTQYF
TGTGCCAGCAGCTTACTAGCGTCTCGGGATACGCAGTATTTT
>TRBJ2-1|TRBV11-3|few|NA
CASSLGGATEQFF
TGTGCCAGCAGCTTAGGGGGGGCAACTGAGCAGTTCTTC
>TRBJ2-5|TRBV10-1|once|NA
CASSEQAGRETQYF
TGCGCCAGCAGTGAACAGGCGGGGAGGGAGACCCAGTACTTC
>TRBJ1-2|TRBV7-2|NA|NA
CASSLGFGLGTYGYTF
TGTGCCAGCAGCTTAGGCTTCGGCCTAGGGACCTATGGCTACACCTTC
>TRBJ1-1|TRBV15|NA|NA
CATNSGTTNTEAFF
TGTGCCACCAACAGCGGGACAACGAACACTGAAGCTTTCTTT